The rows below give T cell receptor beta chains drawn from one sample of a study of T cell repertoires in cytomegalovirus infection. TCRdb ran MiXCR on the reads and lists one entry per CDR3 protein. The top ten hold roughly a quarter of the sample, which has under 600,000 distinct CDR3 sequences, approximately 17% seen once. The specimen sequenced was CD8+ T cells from PBMCs. These receptors were obtained from a human donor in good health (CMV status not recorded). Some clones in this sample may be carry-over from other donors' samples. The CDR3 runs from the conserved cysteine through the conserved F or W. D genes are given only for firm matches. Clone size is given for some rows only: seen once, a few or many times, or a class if the clone is expanded.

size: -
D: -
J: TRBJ2-2
V: TRBV7-3
CDR3: CASSREPLGGIGELFF
DNA: TGTGCCAGCAGCCGGGAACCCCTCGGAGGTATCGGGGAGCTGTTTTTT

size: few
D: TRBD2
J: TRBJ2-1
V: TRBV6-1
CDR3: CASIPTSGDYNEQFF
DNA: TGTGCCAGCATCCCGACTAGCGGGGACTACAATGAGCAGTTCTTC

size: -
D: -
J: TRBJ1-5
V: TRBV7-6
CDR3: CASSSKGWAGNQPQHF
DNA: TGTGCCAGCAGTTCAAAGGGATGGGCGGGCAATCAGCCCCAGCATTTT

size: many
D: -
J: TRBJ2-3
V: TRBV7-3
CDR3: CASSAFIGGGDTQYF
DNA: TGTGCCAGCAGCGCCTTTATAGGCGGTGGGGATACGCAGTATTTT

size: many
D: -
J: TRBJ2-3
V: TRBV6-6
CDR3: CASSYETRPSTDTQYF
DNA: TGTGCCAGCAGTTACGAAACGCGGCCTAGCACAGATACGCAGTATTTT

size: few
D: TRBD1
J: TRBJ2-7
V: TRBV7-6
CDR3: CASSPRWAGTGAYEQYF
DNA: TGTGCCAGCAGCCCCCGATGGGCAGGGACAGGGGCCTACGAGCAGTACTTC

size: -
D: TRBD1
J: TRBJ2-3
V: TRBV7-9
CDR3: CASSVGTGPSTDTQYF
DNA: TGTGCCAGCAGCGTCGGGACAGGGCCCAGCACAGATACGCAGTATTTT

size: many
D: TRBD2
J: TRBJ2-5
V: TRBV6-1
CDR3: CASSPSGGQGETQYF
DNA: TGTGCCAGCAGTCCTAGCGGGGGGCAGGGAGAGACCCAGTACTTC

size: -
D: TRBD1
J: TRBJ2-7
V: TRBV19
CDR3: CATLTGNDEQYF
DNA: TGTGCCACCCTGACAGGGAATGACGAGCAGTACTTC

size: few
D: TRBD2
J: TRBJ2-5
V: TRBV19
CDR3: CASRQTPLAAVETQYF
DNA: TGTGCCAGTAGACAGACCCCACTAGCGGCGGTTGAGACCCAGTACTTC

size: many
D: TRBD1
J: TRBJ1-5
V: TRBV6-1
CDR3: CAIRDRGGSNQPQHF
DNA: TGTGCCATCCGGGACAGGGGCGGTAGCAATCAGCCCCAGCATTTT

size: few
D: -
J: TRBJ2-3
V: TRBV28
CDR3: CASRSGRRGRSRDTQYF
DNA: TGTGCCAGCAGATCCGGACGGCGGGGACGATCGAGAGATACGCAGTATTTT

size: -
D: TRBD1
J: TRBJ1-4
V: TRBV20-1
CDR3: CSVPDREGEKLFF
DNA: TGCAGTGTCCCGGACAGGGAGGGGGAAAAACTGTTTTTT

size: -
D: -
J: TRBJ1-5
V: TRBV29-1
CDR3: CSVVDANQPQHF
DNA: TGCAGCGTTGTGGATGCCAATCAGCCCCAGCATTTT

size: -
D: -
J: TRBJ1-1
V: TRBV12-3/TRBV12-4
CDR3: CASSLSYGNTEAFF
DNA: TGTGCCAGCAGTTTGTCTTACGGGAACACTGAAGCTTTCTTT

size: few
D: -
J: TRBJ2-1
V: TRBV28
CDR3: CASSLGFEDYNEQFF
DNA: TGTGCCAGCAGTCTCGGGTTCGAGGATTACAATGAGCAGTTCTTC

size: few
D: -
J: TRBJ1-5
V: TRBV6-1
CDR3: CASRGGNNQPQHF
DNA: TGTGCCAGCCGAGGGGGGAACAATCAGCCCCAGCATTTT

size: many
D: -
J: TRBJ2-5
V: TRBV7-2
CDR3: CASSLEGGALETQYF
DNA: TGTGCCAGCAGCTTAGAGGGGGGCGCATTAGAGACCCAGTACTTC

size: few
D: TRBD1
J: TRBJ2-7
V: TRBV11-3
CDR3: CASSVSGTGVEQYF
DNA: TGTGCCAGCAGCGTGTCCGGGACAGGGGTTGAGCAGTACTTC

size: -
D: TRBD2
J: TRBJ2-7
V: TRBV27
CDR3: CASSPGTSLPYEQYF
DNA: TGTGCCAGCAGCCCTGGGACTAGCTTGCCCTACGAGCAGTACTTC

size: -
D: -
J: TRBJ1-2
V: TRBV28
CDR3: CASGPRAVYGYTF
DNA: TGTGCCAGCGGACCGCGGGCTGTCTATGGCTACACCTTC

size: many
D: -
J: TRBJ2-7
V: TRBV7-9
CDR3: CASSLAPGAVNEQYF
DNA: TGTGCCAGCAGCTTAGCGCCCGGGGCAGTCAACGAGCAGTACTTC

size: few
D: -
J: TRBJ1-2
V: TRBV25-1
CDR3: CASHGPNWGYTF
DNA: TGTGCCAGCCATGGCCCCAATTGGGGCTACACCTTC

size: many
D: -
J: TRBJ2-5
V: TRBV7-7
CDR3: CASSLEGGETQYF
DNA: TGTGCCAGCAGCTTAGAAGGGGGAGAGACCCAGTACTTC

size: many
D: TRBD2
J: TRBJ2-7
V: TRBV20-1
CDR3: CSARELAGGPVEQYF
DNA: TGCAGTGCTAGAGAATTAGCGGGAGGGCCCGTCGAGCAGTACTTC

size: many
D: -
J: TRBJ2-3
V: TRBV7-9
CDR3: CASSSSEAGWADTQYF
DNA: TGTGCCAGCAGCTCATCGGAGGCGGGATGGGCAGATACGCAGTATTTT

size: many
D: -
J: TRBJ2-3
V: TRBV5-6
CDR3: CASSLGTSEDTQYF
DNA: TGTGCCAGCAGCTTGGGCACTTCAGAAGATACGCAGTATTTT

size: once
D: TRBD2
J: TRBJ2-3
V: TRBV12-3/TRBV12-4
CDR3: CASSFALAGSFPYF
DNA: TGTGCCAGCAGTTTTGCCCTAGCGGGGTCATTTCCGTATTTT

size: few
D: -
J: TRBJ1-5
V: TRBV27
CDR3: CASSPLSSNQPQHF
DNA: TGTGCCAGCAGTCCGCTCAGCAGCAATCAGCCCCAGCATTTT

size: -
D: -
J: TRBJ1-6
V: TRBV6-6
CDR3: CASSYSQGRYNSPLHF
DNA: TGTGCCAGCAGTTACTCACAGGGTCGGTATAATTCACCCCTCCACTTT

size: -
D: TRBD2
J: TRBJ2-3
V: TRBV10-1
CDR3: CASSEPPRGAGVKDTQYF
DNA: TGCGCCAGCAGTGAACCCCCGAGAGGAGCGGGGGTTAAAGATACGCAGTATTTT

size: many
D: TRBD2
J: TRBJ2-1
V: TRBV28
CDR3: CASSLGLAGTRSSYNEQFF
DNA: TGTGCCAGCAGTTTAGGGCTAGCGGGCACCCGGAGCTCCTACAATGAGCAGTTCTTC

size: few
D: -
J: TRBJ2-7
V: TRBV11-2
CDR3: CASSGDGTYEQYF
DNA: TGTGCCAGCAGCGGGGACGGCACCTACGAGCAGTACTTC

size: -
D: -
J: TRBJ2-2
V: TRBV19
CDR3: CASSSSFGGANTGELFF
DNA: TGTGCCAGTAGTTCATCGTTCGGCGGGGCGAACACCGGGGAGCTGTTTTTT

size: many
D: -
J: TRBJ2-7
V: TRBV7-8
CDR3: CASSPSAGYEQYF
DNA: TGTGCCAGCAGCCCCTCCGCCGGCTACGAGCAGTACTTC

size: few
D: -
J: TRBJ2-1
V: TRBV24-1
CDR3: CATSDPVGERSYNEQFF
DNA: TGTGCCACCAGTGACCCCGTTGGGGAGAGGTCCTACAATGAGCAGTTCTTC

size: many
D: -
J: TRBJ1-6
V: TRBV7-9
CDR3: CASRSNGGDYNSPLHF
DNA: TGTGCCAGCAGAAGCAACGGCGGGGACTATAATTCACCCCTCCACTTT

size: -
D: TRBD1
J: TRBJ2-6
V: TRBV29-1
CDR3: CSTKGSTGSGANVLTF
DNA: TGCAGCACGAAGGGATCGACAGGGTCTGGGGCCAACGTCCTGACTTTC

size: -
D: TRBD1
J: TRBJ2-1
V: TRBV6-1
CDR3: CASIPRGSNVQFF
DNA: TGTGCCAGCATCCCCAGGGGGAGTAATGTGCAGTTCTTC

size: many
D: -
J: TRBJ1-1
V: TRBV12-3/TRBV12-4
CDR3: CASSLEEGLSRRTEAFF
DNA: TGTGCCAGCAGTTTAGAGGAGGGACTGAGCCGGCGGACTGAAGCTTTCTTT

size: few
D: TRBD1
J: TRBJ1-2
V: TRBV19
CDR3: CASSIIGDSFNYGYTF
DNA: TGTGCCAGTAGTATAATAGGGGACAGCTTTAACTATGGCTACACCTTC

size: -
D: TRBD2
J: TRBJ2-1
V: TRBV9
CDR3: CASRATSGGNNEQFF
DNA: TGTGCCAGCAGGGCCACTAGCGGGGGTAACAATGAGCAGTTCTTC

size: -
D: TRBD2
J: TRBJ2-7
V: TRBV6-2/TRBV6-3
CDR3: CASSYSRSTSGGYEQYF
DNA: TGTGCCAGCAGTTACTCTCGAAGCACTAGCGGGGGATACGAGCAGTACTTC

size: -
D: TRBD2
J: TRBJ2-3
V: TRBV2
CDR3: CASLGRETQYF
DNA: TGTGCCAGCTTGGGGAGGGAGACGCAGTATTTT

size: few
D: -
J: TRBJ1-5
V: TRBV18
CDR3: CASSPRGGPGNQPQHF
DNA: TGTGCCAGCTCACCACGAGGAGGGCCCGGCAATCAGCCCCAGCATTTT

size: -
D: TRBD1
J: TRBJ1-1
V: TRBV20-1
CDR3: CSVGTGVDEAFF
DNA: TGCAGTGTTGGGACAGGGGTGGATGAAGCTTTCTTT

size: -
D: -
J: TRBJ2-1
V: TRBV5-4
CDR3: CASSSAGADNEQFF
DNA: TGTGCCAGCAGCAGCGCCGGGGCCGACAATGAGCAGTTCTTC

size: many
D: TRBD2
J: TRBJ2-2
V: TRBV4-1
CDR3: CASTNGAGDTGELFF
DNA: TGCGCCAGCACCAACGGGGCGGGGGACACCGGGGAGCTGTTTTTT

size: many
D: -
J: TRBJ1-2
V: TRBV6-1
CDR3: CASSGRGEGVGYTF
DNA: TGTGCCAGCAGCGGCCGAGGGGAGGGAGTGGGCTACACCTTC

size: few
D: TRBD2
J: TRBJ2-7
V: TRBV20-1
CDR3: CSASNRGGSFPEQYF
DNA: TGCAGTGCTAGCAACCGGGGGGGCAGTTTTCCCGAGCAGTACTTC

size: -
D: -
J: TRBJ2-1
V: TRBV9
CDR3: CASSVGTALGNEQFF
DNA: TGTGCCAGCAGCGTGGGGACGGCCTTAGGCAATGAGCAGTTCTTC

size: -
D: -
J: TRBJ2-7
V: TRBV2
CDR3: CASTRGKAKGNEQYF
DNA: TGTGCCAGCACTCGAGGGAAAGCAAAAGGTAACGAGCAGTACTTC

size: few
D: -
J: TRBJ1-2
V: TRBV6-5
CDR3: CASSSQGLGGYTF
DNA: TGTGCCAGCAGTTCCCAGGGGTTGGGTGGCTACACCTTC